This T cell receptor beta chain was sequenced in a study of T cells in Graves' hyperthyroidism and ophthalmopathy. Study summary: Blood from the periphery was taken at initial diagnosis, before any treatment. Findings and caveats of the study: Most thyroid clonotypes expanded above 0.001 appeared in blood too.

The investigators amplified TCR beta CDR3 regions from RNA transcripts. When the TCR CDR3 underwent first-round RT-PCR, the HTBI primer set was used. In TCRdb, the multiplex PCR reads were re-called with MiXCR into one record per CDR3 protein. This sample has 300,000 to 350,000 distinct CDR3 sequences; approximately 15% occur once, and the top ten carry around 23%. About this clonotype: The antigen remains unidentified.

Graves' hyperthyroidism without ophthalmopathy progression within 18 months was termed stable. Those with hyperthyroidism were 18 to 65 years old, newly diagnosed, and ill for under 2 months. The CDR3 extends over 16 amino acids. The ends lost 7 bases at V and 3 bases at J; junction bases unmatched: 10. The TCR comes from a woman aged 25 to 39 with Graves' hyperthyroidism. Input material: blood. The rearrangement uses TRBV12-3 or TRBV12-4 and TRBJ2-2; 8 bases agree with TRBD2. The CDR3 is CASKTGRAIYTGELFF. Written as DNA, the CDR3 is TGTGCCAGCAAGACCGGGAGGGCCATCTACACCGGGGAGCTGTTTTTT.